The 29 T cell receptor beta chains listed next were all sequenced from one sample in a study of CD8 T cell repertoires and HIV-1 epitope variants. Their antigens remain unidentified. Assay: immunoSEQ multiplex PCR; the TCRdb copy retains only in-frame clones and omits some. The sample lists 5,000 to 6,000 clones; around 64% were seen once. Sequenced: cultured CD8+ T cells derived from PBMCs. Receptors originate from a male donor with HIV.

The J gene is TRBJ2-3, the V gene TRBV9, with a weak D call TRBD1 (5 bases). Deletions cut 0 bases from V and 2 bases from J, with 7 bases between. This CDR3 has 14 amino acids. CDR1 SGDLS and CDR2 YYNGEE come from the germline V gene. As DNA, the CDR3 is TGTGCCAGCAGCGTAGAAGGGGCCACAGATACGCAGTATTTT. It is translated as CASSVEGATDTQYF. Variable domain in full (rest from reference TRBV9 and TRBJ2-3): DSGVTQTPKHLITATGQRVTLRCSPRSGDLSVYWYQQSLDQGLQFLIQYYNGEERAKGNILERFSAQQFPDLHSELNLSSLELGDSALYFCASSVEGATDTQYFGPGTRLTVL.

The chain employs TRBV5-4 and TRBJ2-3; no firm D call. Germline-derived CDR1 and CDR2 are SGHNT and YYREEE (reference sequence). The CDR3 length is 15 residues. Deletions cut 1 base from V and 0 bases from J, with 9 bases between. In nucleotides, the CDR3 is TGTGCCAGCAGCTTGCTGAGCTTTAGCACAGATACGCAGTATTTT. It yields the protein CASSLLSFSTDTQYF.

This clone came up a few times. This chain joins TRBV28 and TRBJ2-5; 10 bases align to TRBD1. The CDR3 sequence is 14 residues long. Germline V gene lookup returns CDR1 MDHEN and CDR2 SYDVKM. The junction had 4 bases not matched to a gene; V was cut back by 4 bases and J by 5 bases. The chain's CDR3 is CASSSDRGEETQYF. The CDR3 DNA reads as TGTGCCAGCAGTTCGGACAGGGGGGAGGAGACCCAGTACTTC.

This clone was detected a few times. This chain joins TRBV5-1 and TRBJ2-7; a possible D gene is TRBD2 (6 bases). V dropped 0 bases and J dropped 4 bases, with 11 bases sitting between them. The CDR3 loop spans 14 amino acids. Germline V lookup: CDR1 SGHRS, CDR2 YFSETQ. The CDR3: CASSLGQGLYEQYF. CDR3 coding DNA: TGCGCCAGCAGCTTGGGTCAGGGACTTTACGAGCAGTACTTC. Full variable domain (rest looked up from reference TRBV5-1 and TRBJ2-7): KAGVTQTPRYLIKTRGQQVTLSCSPISGHRSVSWYQQTPGQGLQFLFEYFSETQRNKGNFPGRFSGRQFSNSRSEMNVSTLELGDSALYLCASSLGQGLYEQYFGPGTRLTVT.

V and J are TRBV5-6 and TRBJ1-3, with TRBD1 matching over 8 bases. The CDR3 spans 13 residues. The germline CDR1 and CDR2 sequences are SGHDT and YYEEEE. Unmatched junction bases numbered 3, after V lost 4 bases and J lost 6 bases. CDR3 coding DNA: TGTGCCAGCAGCGGACAGGGAGAAAACACCATATATTTT. Translated, it gives CASSGQGENTIYF.

The V gene is TRBV27, the J gene TRBJ2-1, with D tentatively TRBD2 (5 bases). The V gene's germline CDR1 is MNHEY and CDR2 SMNVEV (reference sequence). The CDR3 spans 15 residues. V lost 3 bases to trimming and J lost 4 bases, with 13 bases between them. CDR3 DNA sequence: TGTGCCAGCAGTTTCGCCGGGATGGGTTACAATGAGCAGTTCTTC. It is translated as CASSFAGMGYNEQFF.

In nucleotides, the CDR3 is TGTGCCAGCAGTTACGGGGGGGGCGGAGGCTACACCTTC. As protein: CASSYGGGGGYTF. The chain has TRBV6-5 and TRBJ1-2, with D perhaps TRBD1 (6 bases). The CDR3 loop spans 13 amino acids. V lost 2 bases, J lost 8 bases, and 12 bases lay in between. Germline-derived CDR1 and CDR2 are MNHEY and SVGAGI.

The chain links TRBV15 to TRBJ2-7; D may be TRBD1 (6 bases). This CDR3 has 15 amino acids. CDR1 is LNHNV, CDR2 YYDKDF, per germline (reference sequence). With 6 bases removed from V and 2 bases from J, the gap between germline ends came to 17 bases. The CDR3 DNA is TGTGCCACCAGTCGTGAACAGGGTGCCCCCTACGAGCAGTACTTC. It translates to CATSREQGAPYEQYF.

The rearrangement links TRBV4-3 to TRBJ2-7, with D possibly being TRBD1 or TRBD2 (6 bases each). Trimming left V 6 bases short and J 1 base short, with 16 bases between. This CDR3 has 15 residues. Germline V gene sequence: CDR1 LGHNA, CDR2 YSLEER. CDR3 nucleotide sequence: TGCGCCAGCAGTAGTGGGGGGCACCTATCCTACGAGCAGTACTTC. This sequence encodes CASSSGGHLSYEQYF.

The V and J genes are TRBV4-1 and TRBJ2-1, with TRBD2 identical over 12 bases. The CDR3 runs 17 residues. Germline assignment: CDR1 MGHRA and CDR2 YSYEKL. V lost 3 bases, J lost 7 bases, and 10 bases stayed unmatched. CDR3: CASSQAPSGGAQNEQFF. The DNA for the CDR3 is TGCGCCAGCAGCCAGGCCCCTAGCGGGGGGGCACAGAATGAGCAGTTCTTC.

The chain combines TRBV29-1 with TRBJ2-3; maybe TRBD2 (6 bases). The CDR3 sequence is 13 residues long. The germline V gene has CDR1 SQVTM and CDR2 ANQGSEA. The V end lost 2 bases, the J end lost 6 bases, and 12 bases lay between the germline ends. The CDR3 DNA is TGCAGCGTTGAAACAACAGGAGGGGATACGCAGTATTTT. Protein product: CSVETTGGDTQYF.

This clone was seen a handful of times. The chain is built from TRBV18 and TRBJ2-2; D tentatively reads TRBD1 or TRBD2 (5 bases each). The CDR3 runs to 15 residues. Trimming took 3 bases from V and 4 from J, leaving 12 bases between them. Germline V gives CDR1 KGHSH, CDR2 LQKENI. The CDR3 coding sequence is TGTGCCAGCTCACCGGGGGAGTCGAGCACCGGGGAGCTGTTTTTT. Protein sequence: CASSPGESSTGELFF.

The rearrangement joins TRBV4-2 to TRBJ2-7, with 13 bases that match TRBD2. The CDR3 spans 17 residues. V lost 4 bases and J lost 2; bases outside the gene matches: 8. Germline lookup yields CDR1 LGHNA and CDR2 YNFKEQ. The CDR3 is CASSLSGTSGMTYEQYF. DNA of the CDR3: TGTGCCAGCAGCCTTTCCGGGACTAGCGGGATGACCTACGAGCAGTACTTC.

V usage is TRBV15 and J usage is TRBJ2-1; the D is unclear. The CDR3 totals 16 residues. Trimming stripped 3 bases from V and 2 bases from J, with 14 bases between. Germline V gives CDR1 LNHNV, CDR2 YYDKDF (reference sequence). The CDR3 DNA reads TGTGCCACCAGCAGGGCCCTAGTCTCCCCCTACAATGAGCAGTTCTTC. It encodes CATSRALVSPYNEQFF.

This chain connects TRBV19 to TRBJ2-1; unclear D gene. Germline CDR1 reads LNHDA; CDR2 reads SQIVND (reference sequence). The CDR3 is made up of 14 amino acids. Trimming left V 7 bases short and J 5 bases short, with 15 bases between. CDR3: CASTPKMADNEQFF. CDR3 DNA: TGTGCCAGTACCCCCAAGATGGCTGACAATGAGCAGTTCTTC.

J is TRBJ2-3 and V is TRBV6-5, with 9 bases that match TRBD2. This CDR3 contains 15 residues. Germline V gene sequence: CDR1 MNHEY, CDR2 SVGAGI. J lost 3 bases, V lost 3 bases, and 4 bases had no gene match. The CDR3 loop is CASSYSGSITDTQYF. CDR3 sequence (DNA): TGTGCCAGCAGTTATAGCGGGAGTATTACAGATACGCAGTATTTT.

The chain carries TRBV5-1 and TRBJ2-7; a possible D gene is TRBD1 (6 bases). In germline, CDR1 is SGHRS, CDR2 YFSETQ. The CDR3 length is 11 residues. Trimming took 3 bases from V and 7 from J, leaving 8 bases between them. CDR3 residues: CASSSTGEQYF. The DNA of the CDR3 is TGCGCCAGCAGCTCCACAGGGGAGCAGTACTTC.

This clone is medium-sized (0.01 to 0.1%) in the sample. The chain has TRBV6-1 and TRBJ2-3; TRBD2 matches at 7 bases. The CDR3 is made up of 15 amino acids. The germline CDR1 and CDR2 sequences are MNHNS and SASEGT. Germline trimming cut 3 bases from V and 3 bases from J; bases unmatched to any gene: 6. DNA of the CDR3: TGTGCCAGCAGTGATAGGTGGGAGGGAACAGATACGCAGTATTTT. Encoded protein: CASSDRWEGTDTQYF.

This clone was picked up a small number of times. This chain links TRBV25-1 with TRBJ2-1; no firm D call. Germline loops: CDR1 MGHDK, CDR2 SYGVNS. V lost 1 base and J 6 bases, leaving 7 bases between the germline ends. The CDR3 extends over 13 amino acids. Here the CDR3 DNA reads TGTGCCAGCAGTGAATGGGGTGTCAATGAGCAGTTCTTC. This codes for CASSEWGVNEQFF. Together with reference TRBV25-1 and TRBJ2-1, the CDR3 gives the full variable domain: EADIYQTPRYLVIGTGKKITLECSQTMGHDKMYWYQQDPGMELHLIHYSYGVNSTEKGDLSSESTVSRIRTEHFPLTLESARPSHTSQYLCASSEWGVNEQFFGPGTRLTVL.

The chain combines TRBV28 with TRBJ2-5, with 12 bases identical to TRBD2. Trimming at V came to 3 bases and at J to 4 bases, leaving 3 bases not matched to a gene. Germline V gives CDR1 MDHEN, CDR2 SYDVKM. CDR3 length: 15 residues. CDR3 in amino acids: CASSFRTSGAETQYF. The CDR3 DNA is TGTGCCAGCAGTTTTCGGACTAGCGGGGCAGAGACCCAGTACTTC.

The rearrangement joins TRBV5-1 to TRBJ2-7; D possibly corresponds to TRBD2 (7 bases). V was cut by 1 base and J by 4 bases, with 15 bases left in between. The CDR3 is made up of 15 amino acids. From germline, CDR1 is SGHRS and CDR2 YFSETQ. CDR3 coding DNA: TGCGCCAGCAGCTTGTCGCGGGGGCCGAATTACGAGCAGTACTTC. Translation gives CASSLSRGPNYEQYF. Variable domain in full (rest from reference TRBV5-1 and TRBJ2-7): KAGVTQTPRYLIKTRGQQVTLSCSPISGHRSVSWYQQTPGQGLQFLFEYFSETQRNKGNFPGRFSGRQFSNSRSEMNVSTLELGDSALYLCASSLSRGPNYEQYFGPGTRLTVT.

The sample holds a few counts of this clone. The chain combines TRBV28 with TRBJ2-7, with 8 bases matching TRBD1. CDR3 length equals 13 residues. CDR1 and CDR2 from the germline V gene are MDHEN and SYDVKM. The V gene end was trimmed by 7 bases and the J gene end by 2 bases; junction bases not matched to a gene: 4. The CDR3 DNA reads TGTGCCAGCACCCCAGGGGGCGCCTACGAGCAGTACTTC. Translated: CASTPGGAYEQYF.

This chain connects TRBV29-1 to TRBJ2-2; D is unresolved. CDR1 is SQVTM, CDR2 ANQGSEA, per germline. V was pared by 4 bases and J by 0 bases, with 6 bases between. CDR3 length: 13 amino acids. CDR3 DNA sequence: TGCAGCGTTGGACGTCCGAACACCGGGGAGCTGTTTTTT. Its protein product is CSVGRPNTGELFF.

The chain joins TRBV7-6 to TRBJ2-7, with 7 positions matching TRBD1. With 1 base clipped from V and 3 bases from J, the junction kept 3 bases outside the gene matches. The germline CDR1 and CDR2 sequences are SGHVS and FNYEAQ. This CDR3 has 14 residues. CDR3 loop: CASSLGDRGYEQYF. CDR3 bases: TGTGCCAGCAGCTTAGGGGACAGAGGCTACGAGCAGTACTTC.

To note about this clone: A much more abundant neighbour one base away suggests this may be a read error. J is TRBJ2-2 and V is TRBV14; D gene ambiguous. Germline CDR1 is SGHDN and CDR2 is FVKESK. This CDR3 comprises 14 residues. CDR3 sequence: CVSRLEANTGELFF. CDR3 nucleotides: TGTGTCAGCAGGCTAGAAGCGAACACCGGGGAGCTGTTTTTT.

The V and J genes are TRBV15 and TRBJ1-1; 7 bases are shared with TRBD1. Germline V gene lookup returns CDR1 LNHNV and CDR2 YYDKDF (reference sequence). Unmatched junction bases numbered 8, after V lost 3 bases and J lost 7 bases. The CDR3 is 14 residues long. The CDR3 DNA sequence: TGTGCCACCAGCAGGTCCCGTGGGACAGATGAAGCTTTCTTT. It encodes CATSRSRGTDEAFF.

This chain links TRBV7-9 with TRBJ2-7, with 7 bases matching TRBD2. V was clipped by 11 bases and J by 5 bases; unmatched bases: 12. The length of the CDR3 is 13 residues. Germline CDR1 SEHNR, CDR2 FQNEAQ (reference sequence). In nucleotides, the CDR3 is TGTGCCGCAGCCGGGGGGAATCGGGACGAGCAGTACTTC. Residues: CAAAGGNRDEQYF. The full variable domain, completed using reference TRBV7-9 and TRBJ2-7, is DTGVSQNPRHKITKRGQNVTFRCDPISEHNRLYWYRQTLGQGPEFLTYFQNEAQLEKSRLLSDRFSAERPKGSFSTLEIQRTEQGDSAMYLCAAAGGNRDEQYFGPGTRLTVT.

This rearrangement joins TRBV11-3 to TRBJ2-5; TRBD2 agrees at 8 bases. Germline CDR1 reads SGHNT; CDR2 reads YENEEA. V lost 5 bases to trimming and J lost 5 bases; unmatched junction nucleotides: 7. CDR3 length: 14 amino acids. The CDR3 reads CASSPGGAGETQYF. The CDR3 DNA reads as TGTGCCAGCAGCCCCGGGGGGGCCGGGGAGACCCAGTACTTC.

V and J are TRBV28 and TRBJ1-4; TRBD1 is a possible D gene (6 bases). In germline, CDR1 is MDHEN, CDR2 SYDVKM. With 6 bases removed from V and 8 bases from J, the gap between germline ends came to 13 bases. This CDR3 spans 13 amino acids. The CDR3, as DNA: TGTGCCAGCAGCCCTTCCGGGGGCGAAAAACTGTTTTTT. It translates to CASSPSGGEKLFF.